This T cell receptor (beta chain) was profiled in a study of human T cells and chemical hapten exposure. Overall study findings and caveats: The number of TCRs above 1 in 1000 frequency did not change after DPC sensitization.

This clonotype was counted between two and nine times. Antigen: not known. Extraction yielded total RNA from whole blood (unfractionated). This CDR3 is 15 amino acids long. The V segment lost 3 bases and the J segment 7 bases; nucleotides outside the gene matches: 9. The germline gives CDR1 DFQATT, CDR2 SNEGSKA (reference sequence). In the library, unique molecular identifiers were attached to individual cDNA molecules. TCRdb passed the 5' RACE reads through MiXCR, listing each CDR3 protein once. In the table there are 70,000 to 85,000 distinct CDR3 sequences, more than 15% of which are singletons. The clonotype originates from a female donor in good health. The J gene is TRBJ2-1, the V gene TRBV20-1, with TRBD2 identical over 10 bases. The CDR3 sequence is CSASWSSGRRNEQFF. The CDR3, as DNA: TGCAGTGCTAGTTGGTCTAGCGGGAGAAGAAATGAGCAGTTCTTC.